This T cell receptor (beta chain) is from a study of cytomegalovirus exposure and HLA in healthy donors. About the study: The same platform was used for the 120 validation repertoires and the approximately 670 first-cohort repertoires, a later analysis reported.

Clones were sequenced by immunoSEQ multiplex PCR, and TCRdb holds only the in-frame ones, with some missing. The data show roughly 150,000 clones, around nine tenths seen once. The donors belonged to the roughly 110-subject validation cohort, separate from the roughly 670-subject first cohort. CDR1 and CDR2 from the germline V gene are MDHEN and SYDVKM. This CDR3 has 13 amino acids. J was trimmed by 5 bases and V by 10 bases; bases with no gene match: 5. The source material was PBMCs. The chain recombines TRBV28 with TRBJ1-4, with 9 bases fitting TRBD1. This clonotype was sampled from a man aged 18 to 30 in good health and CMV-seronegative. The CDR3 region is CATSGTGNEKLFF. DNA for the CDR3: TGTGCCACCTCCGGGACAGGGAATGAAAAACTGTTTTTT.